This T cell receptor (beta chain) was documented in a study of blood T cell repertoires in COVID-19 (dated by TCRdb to 2019 to 2021). Regarding the complete study: The collaborator samples originated in the United States, Italy and Spain and spanned the acute and convalescent phases of COVID-19. The prospective study material was composed of cDNA or gDNA derived from T cells, B-cell-depleted T cells, or PBMCs. The dataset comprised deeply sampled blood TCRbeta repertoires from subjects exposed to, actively infected with, or recovered from COVID-19. A freely available public database, intended as a resource for researchers studying the immune response to SARS-CoV-2, is where the repertoires were released. The samples were drawn from the first 160 participants of the ongoing ImmuneRACE study and from more than 1,000 subjects provided by 6 global collaborators. The sample metadata nearly always contained a de-identified subject ID, COVID-19 status, age in years and sex. Where available, HLA class I and class II types were obtained from metadata supplied by the sample provider rather than from assay-based typing. Broader findings and caveats from the paper: Clinical and demographic metadata were provided uncurated, with the amount varying by source and participant.

A second Seattle source provided samples from volunteer blood donors who had recovered from COVID-19. Collaborating institutions collected whole blood in K2EDTA tubes following their own protocols. For TCRbeta analysis, collaborators shipped samples as frozen whole blood, isolated PBMCs, or DNA extracted from either of those sample types. Concerning this clone: It has no known antigen specificity. The sample holds no much larger clone one base away, and base qualities are not on file.

The immunoSEQ Assay, a bias-controlled multiplex PCR, was used to amplify TCRbeta CDR3 regions from genomic DNA. The authors' pipeline ran thus. Nucleated cell counts per sample were estimated from amplification of reference gene primers within the assay. To quantify the absolute abundance of each unique TCRbeta CDR3 rearrangement, sequence reads were collapsed and filtered. For each sample, productive Simpson clonality was calculated by taking the square root of Simpson's diversity index across productive rearrangements. The table was pulled from immuneACCESS by TCRdb, which kept in-frame rearrangements only. Such tables lose some clones; where checked, under half of the loss comes from unresolved V genes, and the rest has no known cause. The V and J calls and clone size come from that table; D and trimming were worked out from the DNA. The sample table lists about 230,000 clones, roughly 85% of them with a count of one. Of the sample, 10% to 15% is held by the ten largest clones.

Trimming costs V 0 bases and J 8 bases, and their ends lie 19 bases apart. CDR1 and CDR2, per the germline V gene (reference sequence), are GTSNPN and SVGIG. From its cysteine to its phenylalanine, the CDR3 spans 15 amino acids. This entry keeps only the CDR3 DNA: 45 bases, framed from base 1. The V and J genes are TRBV30 and TRBJ1-2, with an unclear D gene assignment. This TCR derives from a woman in her late teens or twenties who had recovered from COVID-19. The sequenced material came from peripheral blood. The CDR3 is CAWSVRGANAWGYTF. The DNA reads TGTGCCTGGAGTGTACGAGGCGCAAATGCGTGGGGCTACACCTTC.